This T cell receptor beta chain was captured in a study of blood T cell repertoires in COVID-19. The J segment lost 6 bases and the V segment lost 2 bases, leaving 15 bases of the junction unmatched. There are 18 residues in the CDR3. Germline V gene sequence: CDR1 ENHRY, CDR2 SYGVKD. This clone came up a few times. The repertoire was sequenced with immunoSEQ multiplex PCR; TCRdb's copy has only in-frame clones and lacks some. The table records approximately 250,000 clones, around nine tenths of them present only once. The sequence was collected from a woman aged 25 to 39 who had recovered from COVID-19. V is TRBV10-3 and J is TRBJ2-3, with 9 bases identical to TRBD2. Sequenced: PBMCs or T cells enriched from blood (not recorded which). This chain's CDR3 is CAISEKAPLAGERDTQYF. The DNA of the CDR3 is TGTGCCATCAGTGAGAAAGCTCCCTTAGCGGGAGAGAGGGATACGCAGTATTTT.